Below are 3 T cell receptor beta chains sequenced from a single sample in a study of cytomegalovirus exposure and HLA in healthy donors. Use of 60 Vbeta and 13 Jbeta primers characterized the PCR. The method was immunoSEQ multiplex PCR; TCRdb's version includes in-frame clones alone and lacks a portion of them. In the table there are roughly 180,000 clones, around four fifths of which are singletons. The sample taken for sequencing was PBMCs. These receptors all stem from a man younger than 45 in good health and CMV-seronegative.

This clone has only a few counts. This chain connects TRBV28 to TRBJ2-1; possible D gene TRBD2, 6 bases. The CDR3 contains 14 residues. Trimming took off 3 bases at V and 9 bases at J, with 15 bases between the two ends. Germline CDR1 reads MDHEN; CDR2 reads SYDVKM. The CDR3 sequence: CASSFSSTSSEQFF. CDR3 sequence (DNA): TGTGCCAGCAGTTTTAGCTCTACTAGCAGTGAGCAGTTCTTC.

The gene calls are TRBV27 and TRBJ2-5, with D possibly being TRBD2 (6 bases). CDR3 size: 13 residues. Trimming removed 11 bases from V and 5 bases from J, with 18 bases in between. CDR1 and CDR2 from the germline V gene are MNHEY and SMNVEV (reference sequence). CDR3 protein: CASGGVVSETQYF. For the CDR3, the DNA is TGTGCCTCTGGAGGGGTTGTTTCGGAGACCCAGTACTTC.

The V call is TRBV19, the J call TRBJ2-3, with 9 bases fitting TRBD2. V shed 1 base, J shed 0 bases, and the junction held 2 bases outside the gene matches. This CDR3 spans 16 amino acids. The germline gives CDR1 LNHDA, CDR2 SQIVND (reference sequence). The CDR3 region has the DNA TGTGCCAGTAGTATAGGCGGGAGGGCTAGCACAGATACGCAGTATTTT. Translated: CASSIGGRASTDTQYF.